The 15 T cell receptor beta chains below were found in one sample sequenced in a study of OX40 agonist ivuxolimab in advanced cancers. The library was made by the immunoSEQ multiplex PCR assay. TCRdb limited this immuneACCESS table to in-frame rearrangements with V and J called. A share of clones is missing; checked studies link under half to unresolved V genes, and the rest is unexplained. The sample table shows about 74,000 clones, and around four fifths are seen once. In total, the top ten clones hold 6.6% of the sample. Source: CD4+ or CD8+ T cells sorted from blood, taken in a trial of the OX40 agonist ivuxolimab. The source of these receptors is an adult with an advanced solid tumor such as melanoma, head and neck, liver or kidney cancer.

The rearrangement links TRBV6-6 to TRBJ2-7, with D perhaps being TRBD1 or TRBD2 (5 bases each). V lost 6 bases to trimming and J lost 4 bases, with 19 bases between them. CDR3 size: 15 residues. Germline values: CDR1 MNHNY, CDR2 SVGAGI (reference sequence). The CDR3 coding sequence is TGTGCCAGCAGCACTTACAGACAGACGGGATACGAGCAGTACGTC. This codes for CASSTYRQTGYEQYV.

V usage is TRBV7-2 and J usage is TRBJ2-2; possibly TRBD1 or TRBD2 for D (5 bases each). Trimming took 4 bases from V and 0 from J, leaving 12 bases between them. Germline CDR1 SGHTA, CDR2 FQGNSA. The CDR3 runs 16 residues. CDR3 DNA sequence: TGTGCCAGCAGCTGGGGACGGGCGGCGAACACCGGGGAGCTGTTTTTT. Protein product: CASSWGRAANTGELFF.

This clone was recorded a few times. The chain links TRBV7-9 to TRBJ2-7; 10 bases are shared with TRBD2. CDR3 length equals 18 residues. Looked up from germline, CDR1 is SEHNR and CDR2 is FQNEAQ (reference sequence). V lost 4 bases and J lost 6; bases outside the gene matches: 18. As DNA, the CDR3 is TGTGCCAGCAGCTCACGGACTAGCGGACCCGAGAGGGTGATCGAGCAGTACTTC. This encodes CASSSRTSGPERVIEQYF.

The chain is built from TRBV30 and TRBJ2-5; TRBD1 matches at 7 bases. Germline lookup yields CDR1 GTSNPN and CDR2 SVGIG (reference sequence). This CDR3 has 15 amino acids. The V gene end was trimmed by 1 base and the J gene end by 1 base; junction bases not matched to a gene: 6. The CDR3 reads CAWSEGAVGQETQYF. In DNA form, the CDR3 reads TGTGCCTGGAGTGAGGGGGCCGTTGGCCAAGAGACCCAGTACTTC.

The chain combines TRBV6-4 with TRBJ2-2; 11 bases map to TRBD2. Germline CDR1 is MRHNA and CDR2 is SNTAGT. Germline trimming cut 5 bases from V and 4 bases from J; bases unmatched to any gene: 6. The CDR3 loop spans 16 amino acids. CDR3 sequence (DNA): TGTGCCAGCAGTTTACTAGCGGGAGTGCCCACCGGGGAGCTGTTTTTT. Its translation is CASSLLAGVPTGELFF.

The V and J genes are TRBV29-1 and TRBJ2-1; the match to TRBD2 covers 11 bases. The ends lost 0 bases at V and 12 bases at J; junction bases unmatched: 7. The CDR3 spans 14 residues. Germline-derived CDR1 and CDR2 are SQVTM and ANQGSEA. The CDR3 bases are TGCAGCGTTGAAGAGGCGACTAGCGGGGTCGGGCAGTTCTTC. It codes for CSVEEATSGVGQFF.

V gene TRBV6-8 combines with J gene TRBJ1-1; no definite D call. The CDR3 totals 17 residues. The V end lost 2 bases, the J end lost 3 bases, and 19 bases lay between the germline ends. CDR1 is MNHGY, CDR2 SAAAGT, per germline. CDR3 protein: CASSYPSGRPSYTEAFF. CDR3 DNA sequence: TGTGCCAGCAGTTACCCCTCAGGCAGACCCTCGTACACTGAAGCTTTCTTT.

The chain joins TRBV5-6 to TRBJ1-2, with a weak D call TRBD1 (6 bases). The CDR3 has 19 residues. V lost 0 bases to trimming and J lost 1 base, with 22 bases between them. Germline values: CDR1 SGHDT, CDR2 YYEEEE. CDR3: CASSLAASVGQLSNYGYTF. The CDR3 DNA is TGTGCCAGCAGCTTGGCCGCGAGCGTCGGACAGCTGAGTAACTATGGCTACACCTTC. The variable domain in full, with the rest retrieved from reference TRBV5-6 and TRBJ1-2, is DAGVTQSPTHLIKTRGQQVTLRCSPKSGHDTVSWYQQALGQGPQFIFQYYEEEERQRGNFPDRFSGHQFPNYSSELNVNALLLGDSALYLCASSLAASVGQLSNYGYTFGSGTRLTVV.

This chain joins TRBV6-1 and TRBJ2-7; D is unclear. This CDR3 is built from 15 residues. V was clipped by 3 bases and J by 0 bases, with 12 bases between them. Germline V lookup: CDR1 MNHNS, CDR2 SASEGT. CDR3 amino acids: CASSEFDTGSYEQYF. The CDR3, as DNA: TGTGCCAGCAGTGAGTTTGACACGGGCTCCTACGAGCAGTACTTC.

This clone is a singleton in its sample. The chain employs TRBV4-2 and TRBJ1-3, with TRBD1 as a possible D gene (5 bases). CDR1 LGHNA and CDR2 YNFKEQ come from the germline V gene. The germline V and J ends were trimmed by 4 bases and 2 bases, with 15 bases remaining between them. There are 16 residues in the CDR3. The CDR3 DNA reads as TGTGCCAGCAGCCCCCTCAGGGAGGAAGCTGGAAACACCATATATTTT. Translated, it gives CASSPLREEAGNTIYF.

The rearrangement uses TRBV5-4 and TRBJ2-5; D possibly corresponds to TRBD2 (6 bases). V was trimmed by 1 base and J by 4 bases, leaving 11 bases between them. CDR3 length equals 14 residues. The germline V gene has CDR1 SGHNT and CDR2 YYREEE (reference sequence). The CDR3 region has the DNA TGTGCCAGCAGCTTGATGGAGGGGTCAGAGACCCAGTACTTC. It codes for CASSLMEGSETQYF.

The genes are TRBV7-8 and TRBJ2-7; D may correspond to TRBD1 or TRBD2 (5 bases each). V lost 1 base, J lost 6 bases, and 7 bases lay in between. Germline V CDR1 and CDR2: SGHVS, FQNEAQ. This CDR3 is 12 amino acids long. The CDR3 nucleotides read TGTGCCAGCAGCTTAGGGGGGACCGAGCAGTACGTC. Its protein product is CASSLGGTEQYV.

The genes are TRBV10-1 and TRBJ2-2; D gene unclear. Germline CDR1 is WNHNN and CDR2 is SYGVQD (reference sequence). This CDR3 has 16 amino acids. The V and J ends lost 7 bases and 4 bases respectively, with 19 bases between them. CDR3 sequence reads: CASNRLHLMGTGELFF. In DNA, the CDR3 is TGCGCCAGCAACAGACTCCACCTTATGGGCACCGGGGAGCTGTTTTTT.

The chain recombines TRBV5-8 with TRBJ1-1; D is undetermined. Germline loops: CDR1 SGHTS, CDR2 YDEGEE. This CDR3 has 16 residues. The V end lost 0 bases, the J end lost 1 base, and 13 bases lay between the germline ends. The CDR3 loop is CASSLVVTDPNTEAFF. The CDR3 DNA reads as TGTGCCAGCAGCTTGGTTGTGACCGACCCGAACACTGAAGCTTTCTTT.

The genes are TRBV7-9 and TRBJ1-2; 9 positions match TRBD1. CDR3 size: 15 residues. V shed 6 bases and J 7 bases; nucleotides not matched to a gene: 12. Germline V lookup: CDR1 SEHNR, CDR2 FQNEAQ (reference sequence). The CDR3 is CASSPTGTGRIGYTF. In DNA, the CDR3 is TGTGCCAGCAGTCCTACCGGGACAGGGAGGATTGGCTACACCTTC.